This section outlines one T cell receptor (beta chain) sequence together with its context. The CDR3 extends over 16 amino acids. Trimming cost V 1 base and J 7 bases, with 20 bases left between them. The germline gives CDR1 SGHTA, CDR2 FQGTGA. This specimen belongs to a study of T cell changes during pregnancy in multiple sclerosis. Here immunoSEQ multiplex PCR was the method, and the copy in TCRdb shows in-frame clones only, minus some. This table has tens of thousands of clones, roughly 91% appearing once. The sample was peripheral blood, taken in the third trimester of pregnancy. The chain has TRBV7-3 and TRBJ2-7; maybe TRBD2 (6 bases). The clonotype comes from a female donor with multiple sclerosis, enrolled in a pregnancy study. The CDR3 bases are TGTGCCAGCAGCTTAAGTTTGGGCCCCGGGGGATCGGAGCAGTACTTC. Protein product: CASSLSLGPGGSEQYF.